This T cell receptor (beta chain) stems from a study of monozygotic twins with inflammatory bowel disease (dated by TCRdb to between 2018 and 2021). Background for the entire study: In total, roughly 30 monozygotic twin pairs made up the full study: 19 Danish pairs, all IBD-discordant, plus nine German pairs, of which four were IBD-concordant and five were IBD-discordant. Each individual had, on average, about 151 000 unique TCRalpha sequences and 181 000 unique TCRbeta sequences available for analysis. Within discordant pairs, disease-associated traits were sought mainly by comparing IBD patients with their genetically identical healthy co-twins. Study-wide findings and limitations: No single strong signal or clonotype linked to IBD turned up in the results, so the idea that one exists was not supported. Because patients received different immunosuppressive treatments, the repertoires may have picked up extra background noise and variability between individuals. Concordant and discordant twins showed no difference in repertoire similarity, possibly because of limited statistical power. Fewer clonotypes were shared with other individuals by IBD patients than by healthy twins, most markedly in patients showing signs of disease activity. Distinction between different T cell subtypes could not be achieved in the analysis. IBD patients had lower TCRbeta repertoire diversity, measured by the inverse Simpson index, than their healthy co-twins.

Concerning this clonotype itself: The specificity of this receptor is unknown.

In the germline V gene, CDR1 corresponds to WSHSY and CDR2 to SAAADI. From cysteine to phenylalanine, the CDR3 is 16 amino acids long. The DNA is unrecorded. From each donor, an approximately 2.4 ml peripheral blood sample was collected into PAXgene tubes and kept at -80 degrees C. Total RNA was isolated from whole blood with the PAXgene blood miRNA kit on an automated QIAcube, without T cell sorting. Peripheral blood from monozygotic twin pairs, either concordant or discordant for inflammatory bowel disease, underwent deep TCRalpha and TCRbeta repertoire profiling that used unique molecular barcoding. Smoking habits were recorded for all twin pairs, and individuals were classified as current, former or never smokers. Receptor libraries were prepared by 5' RACE. For each TCR library, 3,000 to 4,000 ng of total RNA was used. For each sample, cDNA synthesis was carried out in eight separate reactions using SMARTScribe reverse transcriptase. Unique molecular identifiers containing a 6-nucleotide sample barcode were introduced through template switching during cDNA synthesis. TCRalpha and TCRbeta cDNA was amplified by two nested PCRs of 16 and 9 cycles, with bead purification after each PCR. Before amplification, cDNA was treated with uracil DNA-glycosylase and purified using the QIAquick PCR purification kit. In the second PCR, Illumina TruSeq-compatible adapters and sample-specific barcodes were added. Library quality and concentration were assessed using TapeStation and Qubit, and approximately 5 ng of each library was pooled. Pooled libraries were sequenced on an Illumina HiSeq2500 single-index Rapid Run with 2 x 100 bp reads and custom sequencing primers. Per the source publication's procedure: MiGEC version 1.2.6 was used for UMI-based consensus assembly to correct PCR and sequencing errors. MiXCR version 2.1.1 was used for V(D)J alignment, clonotype assembly and CDR3 extraction. Gene usage, clonotype sharing and MAIT/NKT TCR abundance were normalised by analysing the top 1000, 10 000 and 20 000 clonotypes per sample. After downsampling to 27 000 UMIs, diversity was calculated as the inverse Simpson index using the vegan R package. Paired Mann-Whitney U tests were applied to discordant twin pairs, with Benjamini-Hochberg correction for multiple testing. Following TCRdb reprocessing, every CDR3 protein sequence forms one entry, and DNA is not provided. The V and J calls and clone size come from TCRdb's table, not from the authors' own analysis. The sample table on file contains 400,000 to 500,000 distinct CDR3 sequences. The ten largest account for around 2.3% of the sample.

Rearrangement joined TRBV10-2 to TRBJ2-3; TCRdb names TRBD2, which stays unverified in the absence of DNA. This clonotype was obtained from a human donor with ulcerative colitis or Crohn's disease, or a healthy co-twin of an affected twin (not recorded which). Sequenced sample: blood. The CDR3 reads as follows: CASRSLTSGRADTQYF.